Listed below are T cell receptor beta chains from one sample, sequenced in a study of T-cell memory formation after mild COVID-19. TCRdb ran MiXCR on the 5' RACE reads and lists one entry per CDR3 protein. There are about 350,000 distinct CDR3 sequences in the sample; roughly 15% occur only once, and about a fifth lies in the top ten. The sample comprised PBMCs or a T cell subset sorted from them (not recorded which). The receptors shown here come from a man younger than 35 who had mild COVID-19 (a few samples of this study predate the infection). Cell type and time point are not known. Each CDR3 is given with its conserved first and last residue. Each record gives: clone size, D gene, V gene, J gene, CDR3 protein, CDR3 DNA. D genes are given only for firm matches. Some rows have no size entry. The others give once, few or many, or a class for an expanded clone.

clone_size: few
d_call: -
v_call: TRBV5-1
j_call: TRBJ1-1
cdr3_aa: CASSPRSQGNTEAFF
cdr3_nt: TGCGCCAGCAGCCCGCGATCACAGGGGAACACTGAAGCTTTCTTT

clone_size: -
d_call: -
v_call: TRBV24-1
j_call: TRBJ2-3
cdr3_aa: CATSWVRGMIDTQYF
cdr3_nt: TGTGCCACCAGTTGGGTCCGGGGGATGATAGATACGCAGTATTTT

clone_size: many
d_call: -
v_call: TRBV5-1
j_call: TRBJ1-1
cdr3_aa: CASSFAENTEAFF
cdr3_nt: TGCGCCAGCAGCTTCGCCGAGAACACTGAAGCTTTCTTT

clone_size: few
d_call: -
v_call: TRBV20-1
j_call: TRBJ2-5
cdr3_aa: CSPRWAETQYF
cdr3_nt: TGCAGTCCGAGGTGGGCAGAGACCCAGTACTTC

clone_size: -
d_call: -
v_call: TRBV11-2
j_call: TRBJ2-1
cdr3_aa: CASSDFRYEQFF
cdr3_nt: TGTGCCAGCAGCGATTTTAGATATGAGCAGTTCTTC

clone_size: -
d_call: TRBD1
v_call: TRBV4-1
j_call: TRBJ1-1
cdr3_aa: CASSPDRGIVAEAFF
cdr3_nt: TGCGCCAGCAGCCCCGACAGGGGGATAGTGGCTGAAGCTTTCTTT

clone_size: few
d_call: -
v_call: TRBV7-9
j_call: TRBJ1-5
cdr3_aa: CASSLSELRQPQHF
cdr3_nt: TGTGCCAGCAGCTTGTCAGAATTGAGGCAGCCCCAGCATTTT

clone_size: few
d_call: TRBD1
v_call: TRBV6-5
j_call: TRBJ1-2
cdr3_aa: CASSRRQGYAYGYTF
cdr3_nt: TGTGCCAGCAGCCGCCGACAGGGATATGCCTATGGCTACACCTTC

clone_size: -
d_call: -
v_call: TRBV7-6
j_call: TRBJ1-1
cdr3_aa: CASSLVPGRSGTEAFF
cdr3_nt: TGTGCCAGCAGCTTAGTTCCAGGTCGAAGCGGCACTGAAGCTTTCTTT

clone_size: -
d_call: -
v_call: TRBV11-2
j_call: TRBJ1-4
cdr3_aa: CASSLRGDVTNEKLFF
cdr3_nt: TGTGCCAGCAGCTTACGGGGGGACGTCACTAATGAAAAACTGTTTTTT

clone_size: -
d_call: -
v_call: TRBV6-5
j_call: TRBJ2-3
cdr3_aa: CASSYTNTDTQYF
cdr3_nt: TGTGCCAGCAGTTACACTAATACAGATACGCAGTATTTT

clone_size: -
d_call: -
v_call: TRBV12-3/TRBV12-4
j_call: TRBJ1-1
cdr3_aa: CASSSEWVQTEAFF
cdr3_nt: TGTGCCAGCAGTTCTGAATGGGTTCAAACTGAAGCTTTCTTT

clone_size: -
d_call: TRBD1
v_call: TRBV12-3/TRBV12-4
j_call: TRBJ2-3
cdr3_aa: CASRRDRNGADTQYF
cdr3_nt: TGTGCCAGCAGGAGGGACAGGAATGGGGCAGATACGCAGTATTTT

clone_size: few
d_call: -
v_call: TRBV4-1
j_call: TRBJ1-5
cdr3_aa: CASSPGAVGQPQHF
cdr3_nt: TGCGCCAGCAGCCCAGGGGCGGTCGGTCAGCCCCAGCATTTT

clone_size: -
d_call: -
v_call: TRBV6-5
j_call: TRBJ1-2
cdr3_aa: CASSYSLQGGYGYTF
cdr3_nt: TGTGCCAGCAGTTACTCCCTACAGGGTGGCTATGGCTACACCTTC

clone_size: once
d_call: TRBD2
v_call: TRBV12-3/TRBV12-4
j_call: TRBJ2-3
cdr3_aa: CASRRVTSGTDTQYF
cdr3_nt: TGTGCCAGCAGGAGGGTGACTAGCGGCACAGATACGCAGTATTTT

clone_size: many
d_call: TRBD2
v_call: TRBV6-1
j_call: TRBJ2-1
cdr3_aa: CASESSGGDNEQFF
cdr3_nt: TGTGCCAGCGAGTCTAGCGGGGGGGACAATGAGCAGTTCTTC

clone_size: -
d_call: -
v_call: TRBV5-3
j_call: TRBJ1-1
cdr3_aa: CGITGENTEAFF
cdr3_nt: TGTGGAATTACGGGTGAGAACACTGAAGCTTTCTTT

clone_size: -
d_call: -
v_call: TRBV5-1
j_call: TRBJ2-1
cdr3_aa: CASSLEAAGPYNEQFF
cdr3_nt: TGCGCCAGCAGCTTGGAGGCGGCAGGGCCTTACAATGAGCAGTTCTTC

clone_size: few
d_call: -
v_call: TRBV20-1
j_call: TRBJ2-3
cdr3_aa: CSAGARGPLTDTQYF
cdr3_nt: TGCAGTGCTGGGGCTAGAGGGCCGCTCACAGATACGCAGTATTTT

clone_size: few
d_call: -
v_call: TRBV4-1
j_call: TRBJ1-3
cdr3_aa: CASSQVLPPRSGNTIYF
cdr3_nt: TGCGCCAGCAGCCAAGTGCTTCCCCCTCGATCTGGAAACACCATATATTTT

clone_size: -
d_call: -
v_call: TRBV12-3/TRBV12-4
j_call: TRBJ1-5
cdr3_aa: CASRLGEGNQPQHF
cdr3_nt: TGTGCCAGCAGGCTGGGGGAGGGTAATCAGCCCCAGCATTTT

clone_size: few
d_call: -
v_call: TRBV12-3/TRBV12-4
j_call: TRBJ2-7
cdr3_aa: CASSRGLSTTYEQYF
cdr3_nt: TGTGCCAGCAGTAGGGGACTGTCAACTACCTACGAGCAGTACTTC

clone_size: -
d_call: -
v_call: TRBV28
j_call: TRBJ2-1
cdr3_aa: CASSLLSGGSPSYNEQFF
cdr3_nt: TGTGCCAGCAGTTTACTATCCGGAGGGAGTCCCTCCTACAATGAGCAGTTCTTC

clone_size: few
d_call: -
v_call: TRBV4-3
j_call: TRBJ2-2
cdr3_aa: CASSQSSAAGELFF
cdr3_nt: TGCGCCAGCAGCCAAAGTTCGGCGGCCGGGGAGCTGTTTTTT

clone_size: -
d_call: TRBD1
v_call: TRBV7-9
j_call: TRBJ1-1
cdr3_aa: CASSLPGGLGNTEAFF
cdr3_nt: TGTGCCAGCAGCTTACCAGGGGGCTTGGGGAACACTGAAGCTTTCTTT

clone_size: few
d_call: -
v_call: TRBV6-5
j_call: TRBJ2-5
cdr3_aa: CASAAHLLQGTQYF
cdr3_nt: TGTGCCAGCGCGGCCCACTTGCTTCAAGGGACCCAGTACTTC

clone_size: many
d_call: -
v_call: TRBV11-2
j_call: TRBJ2-1
cdr3_aa: CASSLGPTVYNEQFF
cdr3_nt: TGTGCCAGCAGCTTAGGGCCTACAGTATACAATGAGCAGTTCTTC

clone_size: few
d_call: -
v_call: TRBV5-1
j_call: TRBJ2-1
cdr3_aa: CASGGSREYNEQFF
cdr3_nt: TGCGCCAGCGGCGGGTCTAGGGAGTACAATGAGCAGTTCTTC

clone_size: -
d_call: -
v_call: TRBV29-1
j_call: TRBJ2-7
cdr3_aa: CSVARGIYEQYF
cdr3_nt: TGCAGCGTTGCAAGGGGAATCTACGAGCAGTACTTC

clone_size: many
d_call: -
v_call: TRBV24-1
j_call: TRBJ2-7
cdr3_aa: CATSDFDTYEQYF
cdr3_nt: TGTGCCACCAGTGATTTCGACACGTACGAGCAGTACTTC

clone_size: few
d_call: -
v_call: TRBV6-2/TRBV6-3
j_call: TRBJ2-1
cdr3_aa: CASMWSSYNEQFF
cdr3_nt: TGTGCCAGCATGTGGAGCTCCTACAATGAGCAGTTCTTC

clone_size: few
d_call: -
v_call: TRBV6-6
j_call: TRBJ2-6
cdr3_aa: CAIYLGGKPSGANVLTF
cdr3_nt: TGTGCCATCTATCTCGGGGGAAAACCCTCTGGGGCCAACGTCCTGACTTTC

clone_size: -
d_call: -
v_call: TRBV5-1
j_call: TRBJ2-2
cdr3_aa: CASSPEGLAGELFF
cdr3_nt: TGCGCCAGCAGCCCAGAGGGGCTGGCGGGGGAGCTGTTTTTT

clone_size: -
d_call: -
v_call: TRBV4-3
j_call: TRBJ2-3
cdr3_aa: CASSQDSSGAPSTDTQYF
cdr3_nt: TGCGCCAGCAGCCAAGATTCATCGGGGGCCCCTAGCACAGATACGCAGTATTTT

clone_size: -
d_call: -
v_call: TRBV11-2
j_call: TRBJ1-1
cdr3_aa: CASGPGPNTEAFF
cdr3_nt: TGTGCCAGCGGCCCAGGACCAAACACTGAAGCTTTCTTT